Following are 20 T cell receptor beta chains from one sample sequenced in a study of human T cells and chemical hapten exposure. The time point is: pre-sensitization, week 0. Treatment here: therapeutic diphenylcyclopropenone sensitization with weekly scalp DPC. TCRdb re-analysed the RACE reads in MiXCR, keeping a single row per CDR3 protein. The sample comprises about 39,000 distinct CDR3 sequences, 12% of which are singletons, and 5.5% to 6.5% rests with the top ten. This material consisted of whole blood, taken in connection with sensitization to the hapten diphenylcyclopropenone (DPC). These receptors were obtained from a woman in her twenties or thirties with alopecia areata. Some clones in this sample may be carry-over from other donors' samples.

The J gene is TRBJ1-5, the V gene TRBV30; D may be TRBD1 (6 bases). The V and J ends lost 3 bases and 8 bases respectively, with 14 bases between them. Germline-derived CDR1 and CDR2 are GTSNPN and SVGIG (reference sequence). The CDR3 runs to 13 residues. The CDR3 nucleotides read TGTGCCTGGAGCACGGACAGTGTGAAGCCCCAGCATTTT. Amino acids: CAWSTDSVKPQHF.

The table lists this clonotype with a count of one. The chain carries TRBV3-1 and TRBJ1-2; TRBD1 might be the D (6 bases). Per the germline V gene, CDR1 is LGHDT and CDR2 is YNNKEL (reference sequence). The CDR3 has 15 amino acids. V lost 4 bases to trimming and J lost 7 bases, with 19 bases between them. The CDR3 loop is CASSLAGVKGRGYTF. The CDR3 DNA follows: TGTGCCAGCAGCCTGGCAGGGGTTAAGGGTCGTGGCTACACCTTC.

Ten or more counts support this clonotype. This chain connects TRBV9 to TRBJ1-1; D gene uncertain. In germline, CDR1 is SGDLS, CDR2 YYNGEE. This CDR3 comprises 14 residues. Trimming cost V 3 bases and J 2 bases, with 11 bases left between them. The chain's CDR3 is CASSADGLNTEAFF. CDR3 sequence (DNA): TGTGCCAGCAGCGCCGACGGGTTAAACACTGAAGCTTTCTTT.

This clonotype was seen many times. J is TRBJ2-7 and V is TRBV3-1, with 7 bases fitting TRBD2. The CDR3 has 15 amino acids. CDR1 is LGHDT and CDR2 is YNNKEL in the germline V gene (reference sequence). Trimming took 2 bases from V and 3 from J; bases not matched to a gene: 7. CDR3 nucleotide sequence: TGTGCCAGCAGCCAAACGAGCGGGACCCACTACGAGCAGTACTTC. This codes for CASSQTSGTHYEQYF.

The chain joins TRBV28 to TRBJ2-3; D gene uncertain. The V end lost 5 bases, the J end lost 6 bases, and 9 bases lay between the germline ends. The CDR3 runs 12 residues. Germline V CDR1 and CDR2: MDHEN, SYDVKM. CDR3 bases: TGTGCCAGCAGTAACCCAGCGGATACGCAGTATTTT. Protein product: CASSNPADTQYF.

This clonotype was seen ten or more times. V and J are TRBV7-2 and TRBJ1-4; no clear D gene. The CDR3 length is 15 residues. Trimming removed 5 bases from V and 8 bases from J, with 18 bases in between. The germline gives CDR1 SGHTA, CDR2 FQGNSA. The CDR3 is CASSLEGRVQEKLFF. Written as DNA, the CDR3 is TGTGCCAGCAGCCTAGAGGGAAGAGTTCAAGAAAAACTGTTTTTT.

The CDR3 DNA reads TGTGCCAGCAGCCAAGATAGGGCTGAGCAGTTCTTC. As protein: CASSQDRAEQFF. The rearrangement links TRBV14 to TRBJ2-1; D ambiguous. The V and J ends lost 0 bases and 9 bases respectively, with 6 bases between them. CDR1 is SGHDN, CDR2 FVKESK, per germline. There are 12 residues in the CDR3.

This clonotype has a handful of counts. The J gene is TRBJ2-7, the V gene TRBV3-1; no clear D. Germline V gene sequence: CDR1 LGHDT, CDR2 YNNKEL (reference sequence). The CDR3 runs 14 residues. Trimming pared 0 bases from V and 0 bases from J, leaving 6 bases between. CDR3 sequence reads: CASSQDWSSYEQYF. CDR3 sequence (DNA): TGTGCCAGCAGCCAAGACTGGAGCTCCTACGAGCAGTACTTC.

By share of the sample, this clonotype is medium-sized (0.01 to 0.1%). The chain uses TRBV14 and TRBJ1-2, with D maybe TRBD1 (5 bases). The V end was cut by 4 bases, the J end by 2 bases, with 11 bases between. This CDR3 is 14 amino acids long. Germline lookup yields CDR1 SGHDN and CDR2 FVKESK. The CDR3 DNA reads TGTGCCAGCAGCCCTCTCGACAGCAACTATGGCTACACCTTC. Amino acid sequence: CASSPLDSNYGYTF.

This clonotype was seen ten or more times. The rearrangement joins TRBV5-1 to TRBJ1-1; no clear D gene. In germline, CDR1 is SGHRS, CDR2 YFSETQ. The length of the CDR3 is 13 residues. Between the trimmed V and J ends, which lost 4 bases and 1 base, there was a span of 8 bases. CDR3 in amino acids: CASSTHRNTEAFF. CDR3 DNA sequence: TGCGCCAGCAGCACACACAGGAACACTGAAGCTTTCTTT.

This clonotype was counted between two and nine times. The chain is built from TRBV4-3 and TRBJ2-3; D not certain. V dropped 4 bases and J dropped 1 base, with 15 bases sitting between them. The CDR3 runs 16 residues. CDR1 is LGHNA, CDR2 YSLEER, per germline. CDR3 amino acids: CASSLRPLYGTDTQYF. CDR3 nucleotide sequence: TGCGCCAGCAGCCTAAGACCCCTTTACGGCACAGATACGCAGTATTTT.

Many counts were recorded for this clonotype. The CDR3 DNA reads TGTGCCAGCACCCCGGGCCTAACCTCCTACGAGCAGTACTTC. This encodes CASTPGLTSYEQYF. This chain connects TRBV3-2 to TRBJ2-7; TRBD2 is the table's D call and was not checked against the DNA. TRBV3-2 is designated a pseudogene. This CDR3 spans 14 amino acids.

V usage is TRBV9 and J usage is TRBJ2-1; D call uncertain. Trimming removed 0 bases from V and 8 bases from J, with 12 bases in between. Germline lookup yields CDR1 SGDLS and CDR2 YYNGEE. This CDR3 is built from 14 residues. CDR3 protein: CASSVDGASYEQFF. CDR3 sequence (DNA): TGTGCCAGCAGCGTAGATGGCGCGTCATATGAGCAGTTCTTC.

In this sample, this clonotype turned up a few times. The V and J genes are TRBV28 and TRBJ1-5, with 9 bases aligning to TRBD1. V lost 4 bases and J lost 7; bases outside the gene matches: 8. The length of the CDR3 is 15 residues. CDR1 is MDHEN and CDR2 is SYDVKM in the germline V gene. CDR3 bases: TGTGCCAGCAGTTCCCCCACAGGGGGCACACAGCCCCAGCATTTT. Amino acids: CASSSPTGGTQPQHF.

This sequence joins TRBV20-1 and TRBJ2-5; tentative D call: TRBD2 (5 bases). There are 15 residues in the CDR3. The V and J ends lost 5 bases and 5 bases respectively, with 21 bases between them. Per the germline V gene, CDR1 is DFQATT and CDR2 is SNEGSKA (reference sequence). Written as DNA, the CDR3 is TGCAGTGCTCCGACGACTCGGCTAGCAGGCGAGACCCAGTACTTC. As protein: CSAPTTRLAGETQYF.

The sample holds a few counts of this clonotype. The chain recombines TRBV5-1 with TRBJ2-1; D is perhaps TRBD2 (5 bases). This CDR3 comprises 16 residues. V was trimmed by 0 bases and J by 10 bases, leaving 20 bases between them. Germline CDR1 reads SGHRS; CDR2 reads YFSETQ. The CDR3 here is CASSLEGHPSLREQFF. In nucleotides, the CDR3 is TGCGCCAGCAGCTTGGAAGGGCACCCTAGCTTACGGGAGCAGTTCTTC. Complete variable domain (other parts from reference TRBV5-1 and TRBJ2-1): KAGVTQTPRYLIKTRGQQVTLSCSPISGHRSVSWYQQTPGQGLQFLFEYFSETQRNKGNFPGRFSGRQFSNSRSEMNVSTLELGDSALYLCASSLEGHPSLREQFFGPGTRLTVL.

This clonotype was seen at least ten times. The chain employs TRBV9 and TRBJ2-7, with 9 positions matching TRBD1. This CDR3 comprises 14 residues. Unmatched junction bases numbered 3, after V lost 2 bases and J lost 3 bases. CDR1 and CDR2 (germline): SGDLS, YYNGEE. CDR3 DNA: TGTGCCAGCAGCGTCGGACAGGGGAACTACGAGCAGTACTTC. This codes for CASSVGQGNYEQYF.

This sequence joins TRBV7-6 and TRBJ2-2; TRBD2 aligns across 9 bases. The germline CDR1 and CDR2 sequences are SGHVS and FNYEAQ. Trimming at V came to 3 bases and at J to 2 bases, leaving 4 bases not matched to a gene. This CDR3 contains 16 residues. CDR3 residues: CASSFSSGRNTGELFF. CDR3 bases: TGTGCCAGCAGCTTTAGTAGCGGGAGAAACACCGGGGAGCTGTTTTTT.

CDR3 bases: TGTGCCAGCAGCTTAGTATTAGGGGGCTCTGGGGCCAACGTCCTGACTTTC. It is translated as CASSLVLGGSGANVLTF. This sequence joins TRBV7-9 and TRBJ2-6; tentatively, D is TRBD1 (6 bases). The V gene's germline CDR1 is SEHNR and CDR2 FQNEAQ (reference sequence). V lost 1 base and J lost 0, with 10 bases in between. The CDR3 is 17 amino acids.

This clonotype occurred many times. The V gene is TRBV4-2, the J gene TRBJ2-7; D is unresolved. Germline lookup yields CDR1 LGHNA and CDR2 YNFKEQ. V was pared by 1 base and J by 2 bases, with 9 bases between. The CDR3 is 14 amino acids. The chain's CDR3 is CASSQVLQTYEQYF. The CDR3 nucleotides read TGTGCCAGCAGCCAAGTACTACAGACCTACGAGCAGTACTTC.